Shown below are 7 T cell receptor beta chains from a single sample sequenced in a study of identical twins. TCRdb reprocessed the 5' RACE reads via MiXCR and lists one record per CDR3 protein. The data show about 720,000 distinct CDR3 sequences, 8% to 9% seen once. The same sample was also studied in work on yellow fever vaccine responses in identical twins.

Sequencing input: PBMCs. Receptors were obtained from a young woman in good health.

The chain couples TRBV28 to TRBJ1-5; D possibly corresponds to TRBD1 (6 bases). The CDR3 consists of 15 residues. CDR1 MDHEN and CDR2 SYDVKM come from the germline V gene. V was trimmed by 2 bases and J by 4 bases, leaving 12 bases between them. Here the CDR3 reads CASSLLRGPNQPQHF. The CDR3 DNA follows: TGTGCCAGCAGTTTACTACGGGGGCCTAATCAGCCCCAGCATTTT.

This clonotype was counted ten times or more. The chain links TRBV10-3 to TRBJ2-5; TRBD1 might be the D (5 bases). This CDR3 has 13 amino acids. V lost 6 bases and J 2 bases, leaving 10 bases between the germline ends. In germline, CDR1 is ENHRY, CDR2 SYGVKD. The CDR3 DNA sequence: TGTGCCATCAGGCAGGGTGGGCAAGAGACCCAGTACTTC. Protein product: CAIRQGGQETQYF.

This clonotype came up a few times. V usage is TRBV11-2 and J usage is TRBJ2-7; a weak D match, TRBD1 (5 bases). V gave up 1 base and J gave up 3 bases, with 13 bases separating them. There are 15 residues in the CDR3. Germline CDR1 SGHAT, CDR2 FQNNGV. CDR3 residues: CASSLGQGGIYEQYF. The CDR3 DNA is TGTGCCAGCAGCTTAGGGCAGGGTGGAATCTACGAGCAGTACTTC.

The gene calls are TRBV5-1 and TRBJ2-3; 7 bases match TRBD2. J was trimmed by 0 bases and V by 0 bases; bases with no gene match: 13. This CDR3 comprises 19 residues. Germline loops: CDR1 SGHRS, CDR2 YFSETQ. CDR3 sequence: CASSLDRRLAVTSTDTQYF. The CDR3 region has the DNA TGCGCCAGCAGCTTGGATAGGCGGCTAGCGGTTACTAGCACAGATACGCAGTATTTT. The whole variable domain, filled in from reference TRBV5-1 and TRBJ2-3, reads KAGVTQTPRYLIKTRGQQVTLSCSPISGHRSVSWYQQTPGQGLQFLFEYFSETQRNKGNFPGRFSGRQFSNSRSEMNVSTLELGDSALYLCASSLDRRLAVTSTDTQYFGPGTRLTVL.

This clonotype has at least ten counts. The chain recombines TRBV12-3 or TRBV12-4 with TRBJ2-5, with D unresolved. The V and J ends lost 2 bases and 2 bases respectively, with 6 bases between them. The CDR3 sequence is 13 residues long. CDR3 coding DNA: TGTGCCAGCAGTTTAAGGCGGCAAGAGACCCAGTACTTC. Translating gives CASSLRRQETQYF.

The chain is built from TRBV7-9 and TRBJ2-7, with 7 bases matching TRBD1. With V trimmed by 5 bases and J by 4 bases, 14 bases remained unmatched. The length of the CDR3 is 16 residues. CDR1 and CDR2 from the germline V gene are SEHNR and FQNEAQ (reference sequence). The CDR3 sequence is CASSVTGTALFYEQYF. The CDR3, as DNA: TGTGCCAGCAGCGTTACCGGGACAGCGCTTTTTTACGAGCAGTACTTC.

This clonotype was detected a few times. The DNA of the CDR3 is TGCAGCGTTCGGGACGGATGGAAACAAGAGCAGTACTTC. Protein product: CSVRDGWKQEQYF. The chain links TRBV29-1 to TRBJ2-7; D could derive from TRBD1 or TRBD2 (5 bases each). There are 13 residues in the CDR3. CDR1 and CDR2 (germline): SQVTM, ANQGSEA. The germline V and J ends were trimmed by 5 bases and 7 bases, with 18 bases remaining between them.